A single sample gave rise to the 30 T cell receptor beta chains below, sequenced in a study of blood T cell repertoires in COVID-19 (TCRdb year 2020). The receptor library was made with the immunoSEQ multiplex PCR assay. What TCRdb holds here is the immuneACCESS table cut down to in-frame rearrangements. Part of the clones is not present; checked against another copy, under half of the missing clones reflect an unresolved V gene, and the others are unexplained. The sample records nearly 250,000 clones, 86% of which are singletons. Clones ranked in the top ten supply roughly 6.2% of the sample. Sequencing used peripheral blood. These receptors came from a woman of 80 years or more with COVID-19, enrolled during active disease.

V usage is TRBV7-8 and J usage is TRBJ2-5, with 8 bases identical to TRBD2. There are 18 residues in the CDR3. With 1 base clipped from V and 5 bases from J, the junction kept 15 bases outside the gene matches. Germline loops: CDR1 SGHVS, CDR2 FQNEAQ. The CDR3 protein is CASSLGLSGVNFGETQYF. In DNA form, the CDR3 reads TGTGCCAGCAGCTTAGGTCTTAGCGGGGTCAATTTCGGCGAGACCCAGTACTTC.

V and J are TRBV19 and TRBJ1-2, with 7 bases identical to TRBD1. V was pared by 5 bases and J by 0 bases, with 6 bases of the junction left unmatched. Germline CDR1 and CDR2: LNHDA and SQIVND (reference sequence). This CDR3 contains 15 residues. CDR3 sequence: CASSFDRATNYGYTF. The DNA of the CDR3 is TGTGCCAGTAGTTTTGACAGGGCCACTAACTATGGCTACACCTTC.

This sequence joins TRBV2 and TRBJ2-5; tentatively, D is TRBD2 (5 bases). The CDR3 contains 15 residues. The ends were cut back, 6 bases at V and 5 bases at J, with 19 bases in the middle. Germline V CDR1 and CDR2: SNHLY, FYNNEI. CDR3 protein: CASSRSGVNWETQYF. The CDR3 bases are TGTGCCAGCAGCCGTTCCGGGGTAAATTGGGAGACCCAGTACTTC.

The genes are TRBV18 and TRBJ2-5; D remains unclear. From germline, CDR1 is KGHSH and CDR2 LQKENI. Trimming shortened V by 3 bases and J by 2 bases, and 10 bases separated the two germline ends. The CDR3 has 14 residues. The CDR3 protein is CASSPLAAQETQYF. CDR3 nucleotides: TGTGCCAGCTCACCTTTGGCGGCTCAAGAGACCCAGTACTTC.

In its sample, this clone was seen a few times. The gene calls are TRBV5-1 and TRBJ1-2; a possible D gene is TRBD1 (6 bases). The CDR3 sequence is 14 residues long. The ends were cut back, 0 bases at V and 5 bases at J, with 11 bases in the middle. Germline values: CDR1 SGHRS, CDR2 YFSETQ. CDR3 sequence reads: CASSLAPGEYGYTF. DNA of the CDR3: TGCGCCAGCAGCTTGGCCCCAGGGGAATATGGCTACACCTTC.

This chain joins TRBV9 and TRBJ1-3, with D unresolved. The CDR3 is made up of 14 amino acids. V was shortened by 7 bases and J by 0 bases, with 11 bases between the two germline ends. The germline V gene has CDR1 SGDLS and CDR2 YYNGEE. In nucleotides, the CDR3 is TGTGCCAGCTCCTCCGTCCTCTCTGGAAACACCATATATTTT. Amino acids: CASSSVLSGNTIYF.

The genes are TRBV29-1 and TRBJ2-1, with D maybe TRBD1 (5 bases). CDR3 size: 12 residues. CDR1 and CDR2 from the germline V gene are SQVTM and ANQGSEA. The ends were cut back, 4 bases at V and 6 bases at J, with 10 bases in the middle. CDR3 amino acids: CSVVVGANEQFF. CDR3 bases: TGCAGCGTTGTGGTAGGGGCCAATGAGCAGTTCTTC.

The gene calls are TRBV18 and TRBJ1-6; 8 bases are a match to TRBD1. The CDR3 is 16 residues long. Unmatched junction bases numbered 3, after V lost 2 bases and J lost 3 bases. In germline, CDR1 is KGHSH, CDR2 LQKENI. CDR3 coding DNA: TGTGCCAGCTCACCATCAGGGGGCTTCTATAATTCACCCCTCCACTTT. Its protein product is CASSPSGGFYNSPLHF.

The chain employs TRBV6-8 and TRBJ2-5; 7 bases are shared with TRBD1. The ends lost 0 bases at V and 6 bases at J; junction bases unmatched: 10. The CDR3 has 16 residues. Germline V gene data show CDR1 as MNHGY and CDR2 as SAAAGT. CDR3 protein: CASSYSGRGGLKTQYF. CDR3 in DNA: TGTGCCAGCAGTTACTCGGGTAGAGGGGGCTTAAAGACCCAGTACTTC.

J is TRBJ1-2 and V is TRBV6-5; possible D gene TRBD1, 6 bases. CDR3 length: 13 amino acids. V lost 2 bases and J 8 bases, leaving 12 bases between the germline ends. Germline V CDR1 and CDR2: MNHEY, SVGAGI. The CDR3 loop is CASSYGGGVGYTF. CDR3 bases: TGTGCCAGCAGTTACGGGGGGGGCGTGGGCTACACCTTC.

This sequence joins TRBV5-1 and TRBJ1-6; 9 bases are shared with TRBD1. In germline, CDR1 is SGHRS, CDR2 YFSETQ. The junction had 6 bases not matched to a gene; V was cut back by 3 bases and J by 8 bases. The CDR3 is made up of 15 amino acids. CDR3 protein: CASSWGDRDDSPLHF. In DNA, the CDR3 is TGCGCCAGCAGCTGGGGGGACAGGGATGATTCACCCCTCCACTTT.

V usage is TRBV6-5 and J usage is TRBJ2-3, with D perhaps matching TRBD2 (6 bases). The CDR3 totals 13 residues. Germline V gene data show CDR1 as MNHEY and CDR2 as SVGAGI. The V gene lost 6 bases and the J gene lost 3 bases, with 10 bases spanning the gap. CDR3 nucleotide sequence: TGTGCCAGCAGCCGTAGCGGAACAGATACGCAGTATTTT. This gives the protein CASSRSGTDTQYF.

V and J are TRBV10-2 and TRBJ1-3, with D maybe TRBD1 (6 bases). The germline V and J ends were trimmed by 6 bases and 0 bases, with 12 bases remaining between them. The CDR3 consists of 15 residues. Germline-derived CDR1 and CDR2 are WSHSY and SAAADI. The CDR3 coding sequence is TGCGCCAGCAGGGAAAGGGGGATCTCTGGAAACACCATATATTTT. Protein product: CASRERGISGNTIYF.

V and J are TRBV7-9 and TRBJ1-4, with a possible D match to TRBD1 (5 bases). The germline V and J ends were trimmed by 5 bases and 1 base, with 11 bases remaining between them. The CDR3 is 15 amino acids. CDR1 and CDR2 from the germline V gene are SEHNR and FQNEAQ (reference sequence). The CDR3 sequence is CASSRSQGTNEKLFF. CDR3 DNA sequence: TGTGCCAGCAGCCGTTCTCAGGGAACTAATGAAAAACTGTTTTTT.

This clone has only a few counts. Within the sample, other DNA sequences also encode this same CDR3. The rearrangement joins TRBV5-1 to TRBJ2-5; D gene ambiguous. The CDR3 contains 11 residues. V was pared by 4 bases and J by 2 bases, with 3 bases between. Germline-derived CDR1 and CDR2 are SGHRS and YFSETQ. The CDR3 sequence: CASSLQETQYF. DNA for the CDR3: TGCGCCAGCAGCCTTCAAGAGACCCAGTACTTC.

This clone showed up just once. An end of the junction differs from the germline gene, which may be a read error. J is TRBJ2-7 and V is TRBV19, with 9 bases aligning to TRBD1. This CDR3 has 15 residues. The germline V gene has CDR1 LNHDA and CDR2 SQIVND (reference sequence). CDR3 sequence (DNA): TGTGCCAGTAGAGGTGCGGGACAGGGCTCCTCCGAGCAGTACTTC. Its protein is CASRGAGQGSSEQYF.

The J gene is TRBJ2-3, the V gene TRBV7-9; D may be TRBD2 (7 bases). Trimming stripped 5 bases from V and 2 bases from J, with 14 bases between. Germline assignment: CDR1 SEHNR and CDR2 FQNEAQ (reference sequence). The CDR3 is 15 amino acids. The CDR3 region is CASSPGGQFTDTQYF. The CDR3 DNA reads TGTGCCAGCAGCCCCGGGGGGCAGTTCACAGATACGCAGTATTTT.

V usage is TRBV24-1 and J usage is TRBJ2-1, with D possibly matching TRBD1 (5 bases). The germline V gene encodes CDR1 KGHDR and CDR2 SFDVKD. The CDR3 is 19 amino acids. The germline V and J ends were trimmed by 5 bases and 0 bases, with 22 bases remaining between them. CDR3 sequence reads: CATSGGTGRSDSSYNEQFF. CDR3 bases: TGTGCCACCAGTGGGGGCACCGGCAGGTCCGATAGCTCCTACAATGAGCAGTTCTTC.

The J gene is TRBJ1-5, the V gene TRBV28, with unresolved D. Germline loops: CDR1 MDHEN, CDR2 SYDVKM. V lost 3 bases to trimming and J lost 6 bases, with 6 bases between them. The CDR3 is 12 residues long. CDR3 sequence: CASSFPSQPQHF. The CDR3 DNA is TGTGCCAGCAGTTTCCCTAGTCAGCCCCAGCATTTT.

CDR3 in amino acids: CASSFSVPGELFF. The CDR3 DNA follows: TGTGCCAGCAGCTTTAGTGTCCCCGGGGAGCTGTTTTTT. V is TRBV7-2 and J is TRBJ2-2; no clear D gene. Germline V gene data show CDR1 as SGHTA and CDR2 as FQGNSA. The CDR3 covers 13 residues. Trimming pared 3 bases from V and 6 bases from J, leaving 8 bases between.

This chain joins TRBV5-1 and TRBJ2-1, with 10 bases lining up with TRBD1. The V and J ends lost 4 bases and 6 bases, in that order; junction bases with no gene match: 7. The CDR3 runs to 15 residues. Germline V gene sequence: CDR1 SGHRS, CDR2 YFSETQ. The chain's CDR3 is CASSPAGQGLNEQFF. The CDR3 DNA is TGCGCCAGCAGCCCGGCGGGACAGGGGCTCAATGAGCAGTTCTTC. Combining the CDR3 with reference TRBV5-1 and TRBJ2-1 gives the whole variable domain KAGVTQTPRYLIKTRGQQVTLSCSPISGHRSVSWYQQTPGQGLQFLFEYFSETQRNKGNFPGRFSGRQFSNSRSEMNVSTLELGDSALYLCASSPAGQGLNEQFFGPGTRLTVL.

The J gene is TRBJ1-5, the V gene TRBV12-3 or TRBV12-4, with D perhaps TRBD1 (6 bases). Trimming removed 2 bases from V and 4 bases from J, with 6 bases in between. The CDR3 consists of 13 residues. The CDR3 reads CASSLRGNQPQHF. The CDR3 nucleotides are TGTGCCAGCAGTTTAAGGGGGAATCAGCCCCAGCATTTT.

The V call is TRBV2, the J call TRBJ2-4, with D perhaps matching TRBD2 (7 bases). This CDR3 spans 17 amino acids. V lost 0 bases and J 0 bases, leaving 12 bases between the germline ends. Germline CDR1 and CDR2: SNHLY and FYNNEI. DNA of the CDR3: TGTGCCAGCAGTGAAGCGGGCGGGGGCTTAGCCAAAAACATTCAGTACTTC. As protein: CASSEAGGGLAKNIQYF. The full variable domain, completed using reference TRBV2 and TRBJ2-4, is EPEVTQTPSHQVTQMGQEVILRCVPISNHLYFYWYRQILGQKVEFLVSFYNNEISEKSEIFDDQFSVERPDGSNFTLKIRSTKLEDSAMYFCASSEAGGGLAKNIQYFGAGTRLSVL.

The chain is built from TRBV28 and TRBJ2-1; 8 nucleotides line up with TRBD2. Per germline, CDR1 MDHEN and CDR2 SYDVKM. V gave up 8 bases and J gave up 2 bases; unmatched junction bases: 5. The CDR3 is made up of 14 amino acids. The CDR3 is CASFSGGPYNEQFF. The DNA for the CDR3 is TGTGCCAGCTTCTCGGGGGGGCCCTACAATGAGCAGTTCTTC.

The gene calls are TRBV7-8 and TRBJ1-4; 12 bases are shared with TRBD1. The J segment lost 7 bases and the V segment lost 4 bases, leaving 16 bases of the junction unmatched. This CDR3 spans 19 amino acids. From germline, CDR1 is SGHVS and CDR2 FQNEAQ. Here the CDR3 DNA reads TGTGCCAGCAGCTCCCACCGGGACAGGGGGCGAGGTGTTGTTGAAAAACTGTTTTTT. Its protein product is CASSSHRDRGRGVVEKLFF.

The V call is TRBV28, the J call TRBJ1-1, with 9 bases matching TRBD1. The V gene's germline CDR1 is MDHEN and CDR2 SYDVKM. The junction had 9 bases not matched to a gene; V was cut back by 5 bases and J by 5 bases. The CDR3 extends over 15 amino acids. DNA of the CDR3: TGTGCCAGCAGTGAAGGGGGACAGGGAGGAACTGAAGCTTTCTTT. This sequence encodes CASSEGGQGGTEAFF. Supplemented by reference TRBV28 and TRBJ1-1, the full variable domain reads DVKVTQSSRYLVKRTGEKVFLECVQDMDHENMFWYRQDPGLGLRLIYFSYDVKMKEKGDIPEGYSVSREKKERFSLILESASTNQTSMYLCASSEGGQGGTEAFFGQGTRLTVV.

The rearrangement joins TRBV3-1 (or the pseudogene TRBV3-2) to TRBJ2-3, with D tentatively TRBD2 (5 bases). Germline CDR1 is LGHDT and CDR2 is YNNKEL (reference sequence). The ends were cut back, 5 bases at V and 3 bases at J, with 9 bases in the middle. The CDR3 runs to 13 residues. The CDR3 region is CASSSGGTDTQYF. The CDR3 DNA follows: TGTGCCAGCAGCAGCGGTGGAACAGATACGCAGTATTTT.

J is TRBJ1-4 and V is TRBV28; 10 bases fit TRBD1. Germline CDR1 and CDR2: MDHEN and SYDVKM. The CDR3 contains 15 residues. The J segment lost 10 bases and the V segment lost 2 bases, leaving 7 bases of the junction unmatched. The CDR3 coding sequence is TGTGCCAGCAGTTTACCGGGACAGGGGAGCGTAAAACTGTTTTTT. Protein product: CASSLPGQGSVKLFF.

V and J are TRBV6-6 and TRBJ1-2, with D tentatively TRBD1 (5 bases). Germline CDR1 reads MNHNY; CDR2 reads SVGAGI (reference sequence). The length of the CDR3 is 14 residues. V was cut by 2 bases and J by 8 bases, with 15 bases left in between. CDR3 in DNA: TGTGCCAGCAGTTACCCCGAGGCTGGGGGGGGCTACACCTTC. This gives the protein CASSYPEAGGGYTF.

The V gene is TRBV2, the J gene TRBJ2-1; no clear D gene. Trimming pared 6 bases from V and 0 bases from J, leaving 6 bases between. Per germline, CDR1 SNHLY and CDR2 FYNNEI. The CDR3 spans 13 residues. The CDR3 DNA reads TGTGCCAGCAGACCTAGCTCCTACAATGAGCAGTTCTTC. Its protein is CASRPSSYNEQFF.